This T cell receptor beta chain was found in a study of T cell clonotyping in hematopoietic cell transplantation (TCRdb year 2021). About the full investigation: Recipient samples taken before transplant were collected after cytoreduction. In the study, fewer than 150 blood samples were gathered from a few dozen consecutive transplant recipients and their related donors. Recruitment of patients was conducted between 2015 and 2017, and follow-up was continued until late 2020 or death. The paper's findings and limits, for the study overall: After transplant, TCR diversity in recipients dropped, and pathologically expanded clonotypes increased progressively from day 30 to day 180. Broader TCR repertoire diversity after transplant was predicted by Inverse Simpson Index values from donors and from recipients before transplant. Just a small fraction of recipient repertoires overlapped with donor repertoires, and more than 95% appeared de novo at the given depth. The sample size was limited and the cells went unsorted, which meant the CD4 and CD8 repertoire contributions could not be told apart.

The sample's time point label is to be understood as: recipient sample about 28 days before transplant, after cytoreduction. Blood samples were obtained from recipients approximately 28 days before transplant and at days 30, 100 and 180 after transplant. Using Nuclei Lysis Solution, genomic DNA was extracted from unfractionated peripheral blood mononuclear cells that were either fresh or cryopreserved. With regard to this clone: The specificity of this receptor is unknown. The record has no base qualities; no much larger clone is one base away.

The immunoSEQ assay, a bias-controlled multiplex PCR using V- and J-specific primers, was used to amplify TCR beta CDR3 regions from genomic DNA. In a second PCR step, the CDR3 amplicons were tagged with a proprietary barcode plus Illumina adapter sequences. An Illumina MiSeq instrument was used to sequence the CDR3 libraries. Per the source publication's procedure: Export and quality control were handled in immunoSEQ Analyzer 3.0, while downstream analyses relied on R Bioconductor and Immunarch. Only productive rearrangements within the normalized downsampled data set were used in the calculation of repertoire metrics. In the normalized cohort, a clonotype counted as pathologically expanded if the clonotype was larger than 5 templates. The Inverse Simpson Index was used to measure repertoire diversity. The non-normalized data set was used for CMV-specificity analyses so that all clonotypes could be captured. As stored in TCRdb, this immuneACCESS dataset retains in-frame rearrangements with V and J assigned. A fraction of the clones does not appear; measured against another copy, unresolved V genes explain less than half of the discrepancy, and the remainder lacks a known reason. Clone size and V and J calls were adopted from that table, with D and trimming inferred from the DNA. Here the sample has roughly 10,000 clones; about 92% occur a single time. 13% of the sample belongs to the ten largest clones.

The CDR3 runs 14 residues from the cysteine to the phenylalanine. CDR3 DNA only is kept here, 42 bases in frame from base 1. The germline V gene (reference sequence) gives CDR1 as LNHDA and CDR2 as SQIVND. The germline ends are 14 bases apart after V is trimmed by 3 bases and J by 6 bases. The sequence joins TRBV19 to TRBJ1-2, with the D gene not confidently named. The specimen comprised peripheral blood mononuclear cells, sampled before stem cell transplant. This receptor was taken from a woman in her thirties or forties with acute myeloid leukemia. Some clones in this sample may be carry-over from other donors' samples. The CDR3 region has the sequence CASSIAVPGNGYTF. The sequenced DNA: TGTGCCAGTAGTATTGCAGTTCCTGGTAATGGCTACACCTTC.